One T cell receptor (beta chain) is described in this entry. These data originate in a study of shared clonotypes between healthy human individuals. The CDR3 extends over 13 amino acids. The germline gives CDR1 MNHNS, CDR2 SASEGT. Trimming stripped 10 bases from V and 1 base from J, with 12 bases between. Profiled with immunoSEQ multiplex PCR; TCRdb holds only in-frame clones, not every one. The sample has 2 million to 2.5 million clones; just over 90% are singletons. This sequence originates from a man aged 18 to 35 in good health. Some clones in this sample may be carry-over from other donors' samples. This chain connects TRBV6-1 to TRBJ2-3, with no clear D. Sample: naive CD4+ T cells from PBMCs. Subset specified: CD45RA+ positively selected. The CDR3 here is CATSGDRTDTQYF. The DNA of the CDR3 is TGTGCCACGAGTGGAGACCGCACAGATACGCAGTATTTT.